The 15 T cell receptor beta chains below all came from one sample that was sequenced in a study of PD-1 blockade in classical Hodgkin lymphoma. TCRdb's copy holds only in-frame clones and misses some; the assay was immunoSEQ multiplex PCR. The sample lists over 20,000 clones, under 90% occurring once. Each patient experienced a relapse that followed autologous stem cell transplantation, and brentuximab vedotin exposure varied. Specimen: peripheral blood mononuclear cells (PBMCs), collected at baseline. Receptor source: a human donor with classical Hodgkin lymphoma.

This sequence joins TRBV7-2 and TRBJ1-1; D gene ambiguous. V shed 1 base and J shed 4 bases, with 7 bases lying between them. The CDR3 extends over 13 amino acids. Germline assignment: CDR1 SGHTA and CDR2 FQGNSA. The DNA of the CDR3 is TGTGCCAGCAGCTTAGGGATTGGCACTGAAGCTTTCTTT. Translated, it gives CASSLGIGTEAFF.

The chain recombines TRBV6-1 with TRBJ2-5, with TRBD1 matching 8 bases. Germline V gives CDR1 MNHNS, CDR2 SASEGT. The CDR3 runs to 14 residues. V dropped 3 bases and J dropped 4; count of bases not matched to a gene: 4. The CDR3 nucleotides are TGTGCCAGCAGTGAGAGGACAGGGCTAGAGACCCAGTACTTC. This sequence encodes CASSERTGLETQYF.

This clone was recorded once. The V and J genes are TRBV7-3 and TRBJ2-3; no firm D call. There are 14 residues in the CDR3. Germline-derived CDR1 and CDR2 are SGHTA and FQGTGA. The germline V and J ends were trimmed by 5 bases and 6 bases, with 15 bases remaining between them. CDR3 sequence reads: CASSPHSSADTQYF. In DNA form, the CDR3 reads TGTGCCAGCAGCCCACACTCCTCGGCGGATACGCAGTATTTT.

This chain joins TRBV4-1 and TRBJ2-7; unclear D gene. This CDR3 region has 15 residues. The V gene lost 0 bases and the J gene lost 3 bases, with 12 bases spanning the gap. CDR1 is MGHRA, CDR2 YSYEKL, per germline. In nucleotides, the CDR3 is TGCGCCAGCAGCCAAGATCTCCTCCGGAACTACGAGCAGTACTTC. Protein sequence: CASSQDLLRNYEQYF.

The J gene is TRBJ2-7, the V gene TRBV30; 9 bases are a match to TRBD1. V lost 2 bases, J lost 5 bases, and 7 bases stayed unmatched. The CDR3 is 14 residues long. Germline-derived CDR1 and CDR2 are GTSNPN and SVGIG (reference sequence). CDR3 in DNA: TGTGCCTGGAGTCGGGACAGGGTCATCAACGAGCAGTACTTC. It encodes CAWSRDRVINEQYF.

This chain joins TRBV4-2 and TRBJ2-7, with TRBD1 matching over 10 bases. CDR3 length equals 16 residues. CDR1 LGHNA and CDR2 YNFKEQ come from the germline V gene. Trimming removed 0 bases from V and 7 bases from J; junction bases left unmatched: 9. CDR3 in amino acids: CASSQDLIGTGDEQYF. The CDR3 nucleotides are TGTGCCAGCAGCCAAGATCTTATCGGGACAGGGGATGAGCAGTACTTC.

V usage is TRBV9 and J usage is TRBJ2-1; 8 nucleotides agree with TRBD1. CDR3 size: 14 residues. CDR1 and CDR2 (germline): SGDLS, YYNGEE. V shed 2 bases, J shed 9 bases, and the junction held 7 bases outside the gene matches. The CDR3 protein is CASSVPGTGGEQFF. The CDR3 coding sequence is TGTGCCAGCAGCGTGCCCGGGACAGGCGGTGAGCAGTTCTTC.

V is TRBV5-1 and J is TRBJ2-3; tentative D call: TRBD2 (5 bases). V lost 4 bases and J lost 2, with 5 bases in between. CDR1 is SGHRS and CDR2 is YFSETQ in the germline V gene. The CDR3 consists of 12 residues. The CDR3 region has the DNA TGCGCCAGCAGCCGGGACACAGATACGCAGTATTTT. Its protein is CASSRDTDTQYF. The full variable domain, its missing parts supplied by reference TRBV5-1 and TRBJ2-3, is KAGVTQTPRYLIKTRGQQVTLSCSPISGHRSVSWYQQTPGQGLQFLFEYFSETQRNKGNFPGRFSGRQFSNSRSEMNVSTLELGDSALYLCASSRDTDTQYFGPGTRLTVL.

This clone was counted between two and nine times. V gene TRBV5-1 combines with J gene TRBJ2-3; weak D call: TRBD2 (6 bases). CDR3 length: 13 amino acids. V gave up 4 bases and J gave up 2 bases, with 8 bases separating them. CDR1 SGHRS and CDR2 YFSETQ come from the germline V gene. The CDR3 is CASSRDFTDTQYF. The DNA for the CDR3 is TGCGCCAGCAGCCGGGACTTCACAGATACGCAGTATTTT.

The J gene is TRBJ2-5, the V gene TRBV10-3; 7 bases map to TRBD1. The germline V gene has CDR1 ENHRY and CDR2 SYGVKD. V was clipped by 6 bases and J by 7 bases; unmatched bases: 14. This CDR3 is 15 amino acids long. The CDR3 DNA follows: TGTGCCATCAGGGAAGACAGGGTGGCACCCGGGACCCAGTACTTC. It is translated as CAIREDRVAPGTQYF.

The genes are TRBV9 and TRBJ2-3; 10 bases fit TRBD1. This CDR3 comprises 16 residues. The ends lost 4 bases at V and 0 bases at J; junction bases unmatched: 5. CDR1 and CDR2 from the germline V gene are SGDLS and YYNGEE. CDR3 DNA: TGTGCCAGCAGCCCTAGACAGGGGGCCAGCACAGATACGCAGTATTTT. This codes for CASSPRQGASTDTQYF.

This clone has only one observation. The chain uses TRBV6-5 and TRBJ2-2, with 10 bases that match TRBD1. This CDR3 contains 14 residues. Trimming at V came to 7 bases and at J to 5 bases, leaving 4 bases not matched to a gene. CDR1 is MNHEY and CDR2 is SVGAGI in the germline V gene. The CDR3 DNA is TGTGCCAGCACGTGGGGACAGGGGACCGGGGAGCTGTTTTTT. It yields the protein CASTWGQGTGELFF.

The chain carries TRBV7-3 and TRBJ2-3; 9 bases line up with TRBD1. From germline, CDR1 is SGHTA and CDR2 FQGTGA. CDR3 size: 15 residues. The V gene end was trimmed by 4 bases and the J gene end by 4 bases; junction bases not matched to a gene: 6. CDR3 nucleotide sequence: TGTGCCAGCAGCTCAACAGGGGGCATCGCAGATACGCAGTATTTT. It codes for CASSSTGGIADTQYF.

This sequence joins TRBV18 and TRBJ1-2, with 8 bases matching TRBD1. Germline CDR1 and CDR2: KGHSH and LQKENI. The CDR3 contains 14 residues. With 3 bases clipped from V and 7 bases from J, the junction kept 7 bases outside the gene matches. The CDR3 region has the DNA TGTGCCAGCTCACCCCCGGGACAGGTGGTTGGCTACACCTTC. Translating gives CASSPPGQVVGYTF.

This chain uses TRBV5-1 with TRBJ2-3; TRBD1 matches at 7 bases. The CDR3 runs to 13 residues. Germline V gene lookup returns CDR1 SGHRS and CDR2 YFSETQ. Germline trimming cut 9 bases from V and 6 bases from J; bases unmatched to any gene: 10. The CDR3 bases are TGCGCCACCGCTCAGGGGGATCAGGATACGCAGTATTTT. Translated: CATAQGDQDTQYF.